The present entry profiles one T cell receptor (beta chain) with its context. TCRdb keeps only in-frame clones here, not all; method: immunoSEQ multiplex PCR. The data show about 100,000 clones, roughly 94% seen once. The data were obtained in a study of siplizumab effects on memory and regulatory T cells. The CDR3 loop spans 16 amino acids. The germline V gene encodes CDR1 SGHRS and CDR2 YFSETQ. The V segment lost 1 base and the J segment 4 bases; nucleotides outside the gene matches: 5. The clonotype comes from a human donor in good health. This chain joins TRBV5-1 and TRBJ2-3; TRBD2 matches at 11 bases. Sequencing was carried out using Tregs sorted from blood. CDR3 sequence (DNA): TGCGCCAGCAGCTTGAAAACTAGCGGGAGCGCAGATACGCAGTATTTT. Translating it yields CASSLKTSGSADTQYF.